The 22 T cell receptor beta chains listed next were all sequenced from one sample in a study of blood T cells in healthy people across ages. Then a second PCR, running roughly 7 to 11 cycles, was carried out with a sample-barcoded 5' primer and a J-beta primer mix. From the 5' RACE reads, TCRdb called clonotypes with MiXCR, one entry per CDR3 protein. The data show over 950,000 distinct CDR3 sequences, with around two fifths seen just once and under 15% held by the top ten. The sequencing input was blood. The receptors stem from a man younger than 35 in good health.

The table lists this clonotype with a few counts. V usage is TRBV4-3 and J usage is TRBJ1-2, with D possibly being TRBD1 (5 bases). Looked up from germline, CDR1 is LGHNA and CDR2 is YSLEER. The CDR3 loop spans 15 amino acids. V lost 4 bases and J 2 bases, leaving 14 bases between the germline ends. DNA of the CDR3: TGCGCCAGCAGCCCCTTGGAGACAGCGAACTATGGCTACACCTTC. It codes for CASSPLETANYGYTF.

This clonotype is a singleton in its sample. Just one base apart from a much larger clone, this may be a read error. V gene TRBV29-1 combines with J gene TRBJ2-7, with 10 bases matching TRBD1. CDR1 is SQVTM and CDR2 is ANQGSEA in the germline V gene. The CDR3 covers 13 residues. With 7 bases clipped from V and 7 bases from J, the junction kept 10 bases outside the gene matches. The DNA for the CDR3 is TGCAGCGCTGGGACAGGGGAAAACAATGAGCAGTACTTC. Translation gives CSAGTGENNEQYF.

This clonotype came up a few times. The chain carries TRBV6-4 and TRBJ2-3; D is possibly TRBD1 (6 bases). The CDR3 length is 13 residues. V was pared by 3 bases and J by 5 bases, with 9 bases between. Germline CDR1 is MRHNA and CDR2 is SNTAGT. The CDR3 loop is CASSERGRDTQYF. The CDR3 nucleotides read TGTGCCAGCAGTGAGAGGGGGAGAGATACGCAGTATTTT.

This clonotype was recorded a few times. The chain recombines TRBV7-2 with TRBJ1-5; a possible D gene is TRBD1 (5 bases). The CDR3 runs 15 residues. Germline V gene sequence: CDR1 SGHTA, CDR2 FQGNSA. V was shortened by 1 base and J by 6 bases, with 13 bases between the two germline ends. The CDR3 sequence is CASSLDGAGGQPQHF. In DNA, the CDR3 is TGTGCCAGCAGCTTAGACGGGGCAGGCGGTCAGCCCCAGCATTTT.

For this clonotype: One base away lies a much larger clone, so this may be a sequencing read error. The chain carries TRBV6-5 and TRBJ1-4; possibly TRBD1 for D (5 bases). The V end was cut by 4 bases, the J end by 8 bases, with 14 bases between. The CDR3 length is 14 residues. Germline values: CDR1 MNHEY, CDR2 SVGAGI. The CDR3 DNA reads as TGTGCCAGCAGTTCCCAGGGCATGGAGGAAAAACTGTTTTTT. It specifies CASSSQGMEEKLFF.

This clonotype was counted a few times. This sequence joins TRBV15 and TRBJ1-1, with D hard to call. CDR1 LNHNV and CDR2 YYDKDF come from the germline V gene (reference sequence). V was clipped by 3 bases and J by 6 bases, with 17 bases between them. The CDR3 loop spans 15 amino acids. CDR3 sequence reads: CATSSRGMKRAEAFF. The CDR3 nucleotides read TGTGCCACCAGCAGCAGAGGGATGAAAAGGGCTGAAGCTTTCTTT.

The chain employs TRBV20-1 and TRBJ1-1, with D uncertain. CDR1 DFQATT and CDR2 SNEGSKA come from the germline V gene (reference sequence). The CDR3 runs 10 residues. V dropped 2 bases and J dropped 8 bases, with 6 bases sitting between them. The CDR3 nucleotides read TGCAGTGCTAGACTGCGGGAAGCTTTCTTT. It codes for CSARLREAFF.

This rearrangement joins TRBV27 to TRBJ1-6; D gene uncertain. Trimming took off 6 bases at V and 0 bases at J, with 9 bases between the two ends. CDR3 length: 15 residues. In germline, CDR1 is MNHEY, CDR2 SMNVEV (reference sequence). CDR3 in DNA: TGTGCCAGCAGCCCGGGTTACTCCTATAATTCACCCCTCCACTTT. Protein sequence: CASSPGYSYNSPLHF.

This clonotype has only a few counts. The genes are TRBV20-1 and TRBJ1-2; D gene unclear. The CDR3 consists of 12 residues. The V gene lost 6 bases and the J gene lost 8 bases, with 16 bases spanning the gap. Germline V lookup: CDR1 DFQATT, CDR2 SNEGSKA (reference sequence). Here the CDR3 reads CSAITEPGGYTF. The CDR3, as DNA: TGCAGTGCCATTACAGAGCCCGGCGGCTACACCTTC.

The CDR3 bases are TGCGCCAGCAGCCACTCCGGGCAGACCTACAATGAGCAGTACTTC. Protein product: CASSHSGQTYNEQYF. The genes are TRBV4-3 and TRBJ2-1, with no clear D. The DNA matches TRBJ2-7 better at its end, which makes the J call doubtful. The CDR3 has 15 residues. CDR1 and CDR2 (germline): LGHNA, YSLEER.

The chain has TRBV15 and TRBJ2-1; D possibly uses TRBD1 or TRBD2 (6 bases each). V lost 8 bases, J lost 3 bases, and 11 bases lay in between. The length of the CDR3 is 13 residues. Per the germline V gene, CDR1 is LNHNV and CDR2 is YYDKDF (reference sequence). As DNA, the CDR3 is TGTGCCACCGAGGGGGGAAACTACAATGAGCAGTTCTTC. Its translation: CATEGGNYNEQFF.

This clonotype was seen more than once but under ten times. The chain links TRBV5-1 to TRBJ2-3; tentative D call: TRBD1 (6 bases). CDR3 size: 13 residues. Trimming took 5 bases from V and 2 from J, leaving 9 bases between them. CDR1 and CDR2 from the germline V gene are SGHRS and YFSETQ. CDR3 protein: CASRRDNTDTQYF. In DNA, the CDR3 is TGCGCCAGCAGACGGGACAACACAGATACGCAGTATTTT.

The J gene is TRBJ1-1, the V gene TRBV28; D remains unclear. This CDR3 spans 18 amino acids. The V end was cut by 1 base, the J end by 7 bases, with 25 bases between. Germline V gives CDR1 MDHEN, CDR2 SYDVKM. The CDR3 coding sequence is TGTGCCAGCAGTTTATTCCGGAGTGAATTCCCCGGGTCGCTTGAAGCTTTCTTT. Translating it yields CASSLFRSEFPGSLEAFF.

This clonotype was recorded a few times. The chain joins TRBV5-1 to TRBJ2-1; 11 bases fit TRBD2. The CDR3 length is 17 residues. V shed 0 bases, J shed 7 bases, and the junction held 9 bases outside the gene matches. Looked up from germline, CDR1 is SGHRS and CDR2 is YFSETQ. DNA of the CDR3: TGCGCCAGCAGCTTGGGAGTTAGCGGGGGGGCGCTGAATGAGCAGTTCTTC. This gives the protein CASSLGVSGGALNEQFF. Full variable domain (remainder filled in from reference TRBV5-1 and TRBJ2-1): KAGVTQTPRYLIKTRGQQVTLSCSPISGHRSVSWYQQTPGQGLQFLFEYFSETQRNKGNFPGRFSGRQFSNSRSEMNVSTLELGDSALYLCASSLGVSGGALNEQFFGPGTRLTVL.

This clonotype was picked up a small number of times. The CDR3 DNA follows: TGCAGTGCTAGATCGGGACTAGTCACAGATACGCAGTATTTT. This gives the protein CSARSGLVTDTQYF. The genes are TRBV20-1 and TRBJ2-3, with TRBD2 identical over 8 bases. The germline gives CDR1 DFQATT, CDR2 SNEGSKA (reference sequence). V was clipped by 2 bases and J by 2 bases; unmatched bases: 3. This CDR3 comprises 14 residues.

This sequence joins TRBV27 and TRBJ1-2; 8 positions match TRBD1. The CDR3 has 17 residues. V shed 3 bases and J 0 bases; nucleotides not matched to a gene: 9. Germline V gene sequence: CDR1 MNHEY, CDR2 SMNVEV (reference sequence). The CDR3 is CASSFVDRVGTNYGYTF. The CDR3 DNA is TGTGCCAGCAGTTTTGTGGACAGGGTAGGGACTAACTATGGCTACACCTTC.

This clonotype was seen a few times. This chain joins TRBV6-6 and TRBJ1-1, with no clear D. The CDR3 contains 12 residues. Trimming shortened V by 2 bases and J by 4 bases, and 5 bases separated the two germline ends. Germline lookup yields CDR1 MNHNY and CDR2 SVGAGI (reference sequence). The CDR3 sequence is CASSYPLTEAFF. DNA for the CDR3: TGTGCCAGCAGTTACCCCCTCACTGAAGCTTTCTTT.

The sample holds a few counts of this clonotype. V and J are TRBV20-1 and TRBJ1-6; D gene uncertain. This CDR3 comprises 15 residues. The germline V and J ends were trimmed by 3 bases and 0 bases, with 9 bases remaining between them. The germline gives CDR1 DFQATT, CDR2 SNEGSKA (reference sequence). CDR3 DNA: TGCAGTGCTAGGTTCCGGGCCTCCTATAATTCACCCCTCCACTTT. Translated: CSARFRASYNSPLHF.

This clonotype was recorded a few times. The V and J genes are TRBV14 and TRBJ2-7; a weak D match, TRBD2 (7 bases). The germline V and J ends were trimmed by 4 bases and 5 bases, with 12 bases remaining between them. The CDR3 is 13 residues long. Germline loops: CDR1 SGHDN, CDR2 FVKESK. The CDR3 here is CASSPQGGNEQYF. In DNA, the CDR3 is TGTGCCAGCAGCCCACAGGGAGGGAACGAGCAGTACTTC.

This clonotype was counted only a few times. The chain employs TRBV2 and TRBJ1-2; D is possibly TRBD1 (6 bases). V was clipped by 5 bases and J by 5 bases, with 12 bases between them. CDR3 length equals 13 residues. CDR1 SNHLY and CDR2 FYNNEI come from the germline V gene. DNA of the CDR3: TGTGCCAGCAGTCCCGGGGGGCCTTATGGCTACACCTTC. This gives the protein CASSPGGPYGYTF.

The chain has TRBV5-1 and TRBJ2-1, with a weak D call TRBD1 (5 bases). CDR3 length equals 15 residues. V was trimmed by 4 bases and J by 4 bases, leaving 15 bases between them. Looked up from germline, CDR1 is SGHRS and CDR2 is YFSETQ. The CDR3 nucleotides read TGCGCCAGCAGCAAGGACACGGGCCCTTACAATGAGCAGTTCTTC. This gives the protein CASSKDTGPYNEQFF.

The CDR3 DNA follows: TGTGCCAGCAGTAACGCGGGGTGGGGTGAGCAGTACTTC. It yields the protein CASSNAGWGEQYF. This chain joins TRBV6-2 or TRBV6-3 and TRBJ2-7; TRBD2 might be the D (6 bases). Looked up from germline, CDR1 is MNHEY and CDR2 is SVGEGT. V was trimmed by 5 bases and J by 7 bases, leaving 15 bases between them. This CDR3 has 13 amino acids.